This TCR beta chain was recovered during a study of CD8+ T cells in alopecia areata. At the level of the study: Treated patients took oral tofacitinib at 5 to 10 mg twice daily. Treatment ran 6 to 18 months, with 6 months of follow-up afterward.

cDNA reverse transcribed from extracted RNA served as the sequencing template. The data were produced by immunoSEQ multiplex PCR, yet TCRdb's version contains in-frame clones alone and is incomplete. The table shows over 150,000 clones, with 59% occurring only once. Germline CDR1 and CDR2: SQVTM and ANQGSEA. This CDR3 region has 14 residues. Losses at the gene ends were 2 bases for V and 4 bases for J; bases not matched to a gene: 6. This receptor was taken from a human donor with alopecia areata. The rearrangement uses TRBV29-1 and TRBJ1-1; 8 nucleotides agree with TRBD1. The specimen was CD4+ T cells sorted from blood, collected at week 0. The CDR3 nucleotides are TGCAGCGTTGAAAGACAGGGGTTGGGCACTGAAGCTTTCTTT. This encodes CSVERQGLGTEAFF. Using reference TRBV29-1 and TRBJ1-1 for the parts outside the CDR3, the full variable domain is SAVISQKPSRDICQRGTSLTIQCQVDSQVTMMFWYRQQPGQSLTLIATANQGSEATYESGFVIDKFPISRPNLTFSTLTVSNMSPEDSSIYLCSVERQGLGTEAFFGQGTRLTVV.